Listed below are T cell receptor beta chains from one sample, sequenced in a study of blood T cell repertoires in COVID-19. Some clones are missing from TCRdb's copy, which holds only in-frame ones; the method was immunoSEQ multiplex PCR. The sample has more than 85,000 clones; roughly 76% are singletons. Sequencing was carried out using peripheral blood. These receptors were obtained from a woman aged 55-69 years with acute or convalescent COVID-19. CDR3s leave out the opening cysteine and the closing phenylalanine or tryptophan. The order of the fields is J gene, V gene, CDR3 protein.

>TRBJ1-6|TRBV5-1
ASAGTGESYSPLH
>TRBJ1-6|TRBV6-5
ASSSTSSSYNSPLH
>TRBJ1-6|TRBV7-3
ASSLWTVNSPLH
>TRBJ1-2|TRBV7-2
ASSLVEVQGVT
>TRBJ1-1|TRBV28
ASSRGSPEAF
>TRBJ2-1|TRBV5-5
ASIGQGVHEQF
>TRBJ1-2|TRBV3-1/TRBV3-2
ASSQIKGDRGLF
>TRBJ1-6|TRBV7-9
ASSTTGDNSPLH
>TRBJ1-1|TRBV7-9
ASSTRTGGMNTEAF
>TRBJ1-2|TRBV13
ASSYGQGFNYGYT
>TRBJ1-1|TRBV3-1/TRBV3-2
ASSPTGARNTEAF
>TRBJ2-1|TRBV5-1
ASRSTEYNEQF
>TRBJ1-4|TRBV24-1
ATISGEEYEKLF
>TRBJ2-3|TRBV24-1
ATSDPIAGTTDTQY
>TRBJ2-1|TRBV7-2
ASSTDRGSYNEQF
>TRBJ1-4|TRBV7-8
ASSVQGIATNEKLF
>TRBJ2-5|TRBV7-2
ASSLGERETQY
>TRBJ2-7|TRBV7-2
ASSFRVRGSGEQY
>TRBJ1-1|TRBV29-1
SVDVRGYMNTEAF
>TRBJ2-2|TRBV15
ATTGAGGIGELF
>TRBJ1-1|TRBV5-1
ASSSPQDRGIMNTEAF
>TRBJ1-5|TRBV6-1
ASSESLYGTIFANQPQH
>TRBJ1-2|TRBV4-3
ASSQSATGLYGYT
>TRBJ1-1|TRBV18
ASSPGATTEAF
>TRBJ2-2|TRBV7-3
ASSQRPLGGRETGELF
>TRBJ1-6|TRBV7-9
ASSPASGSPLH
>TRBJ1-2|TRBV19
ARWERGGGYT
>TRBJ2-7|TRBV9
ASSVASGPVYEQY
>TRBJ2-1|TRBV10-3
AISGASTAYNEQF